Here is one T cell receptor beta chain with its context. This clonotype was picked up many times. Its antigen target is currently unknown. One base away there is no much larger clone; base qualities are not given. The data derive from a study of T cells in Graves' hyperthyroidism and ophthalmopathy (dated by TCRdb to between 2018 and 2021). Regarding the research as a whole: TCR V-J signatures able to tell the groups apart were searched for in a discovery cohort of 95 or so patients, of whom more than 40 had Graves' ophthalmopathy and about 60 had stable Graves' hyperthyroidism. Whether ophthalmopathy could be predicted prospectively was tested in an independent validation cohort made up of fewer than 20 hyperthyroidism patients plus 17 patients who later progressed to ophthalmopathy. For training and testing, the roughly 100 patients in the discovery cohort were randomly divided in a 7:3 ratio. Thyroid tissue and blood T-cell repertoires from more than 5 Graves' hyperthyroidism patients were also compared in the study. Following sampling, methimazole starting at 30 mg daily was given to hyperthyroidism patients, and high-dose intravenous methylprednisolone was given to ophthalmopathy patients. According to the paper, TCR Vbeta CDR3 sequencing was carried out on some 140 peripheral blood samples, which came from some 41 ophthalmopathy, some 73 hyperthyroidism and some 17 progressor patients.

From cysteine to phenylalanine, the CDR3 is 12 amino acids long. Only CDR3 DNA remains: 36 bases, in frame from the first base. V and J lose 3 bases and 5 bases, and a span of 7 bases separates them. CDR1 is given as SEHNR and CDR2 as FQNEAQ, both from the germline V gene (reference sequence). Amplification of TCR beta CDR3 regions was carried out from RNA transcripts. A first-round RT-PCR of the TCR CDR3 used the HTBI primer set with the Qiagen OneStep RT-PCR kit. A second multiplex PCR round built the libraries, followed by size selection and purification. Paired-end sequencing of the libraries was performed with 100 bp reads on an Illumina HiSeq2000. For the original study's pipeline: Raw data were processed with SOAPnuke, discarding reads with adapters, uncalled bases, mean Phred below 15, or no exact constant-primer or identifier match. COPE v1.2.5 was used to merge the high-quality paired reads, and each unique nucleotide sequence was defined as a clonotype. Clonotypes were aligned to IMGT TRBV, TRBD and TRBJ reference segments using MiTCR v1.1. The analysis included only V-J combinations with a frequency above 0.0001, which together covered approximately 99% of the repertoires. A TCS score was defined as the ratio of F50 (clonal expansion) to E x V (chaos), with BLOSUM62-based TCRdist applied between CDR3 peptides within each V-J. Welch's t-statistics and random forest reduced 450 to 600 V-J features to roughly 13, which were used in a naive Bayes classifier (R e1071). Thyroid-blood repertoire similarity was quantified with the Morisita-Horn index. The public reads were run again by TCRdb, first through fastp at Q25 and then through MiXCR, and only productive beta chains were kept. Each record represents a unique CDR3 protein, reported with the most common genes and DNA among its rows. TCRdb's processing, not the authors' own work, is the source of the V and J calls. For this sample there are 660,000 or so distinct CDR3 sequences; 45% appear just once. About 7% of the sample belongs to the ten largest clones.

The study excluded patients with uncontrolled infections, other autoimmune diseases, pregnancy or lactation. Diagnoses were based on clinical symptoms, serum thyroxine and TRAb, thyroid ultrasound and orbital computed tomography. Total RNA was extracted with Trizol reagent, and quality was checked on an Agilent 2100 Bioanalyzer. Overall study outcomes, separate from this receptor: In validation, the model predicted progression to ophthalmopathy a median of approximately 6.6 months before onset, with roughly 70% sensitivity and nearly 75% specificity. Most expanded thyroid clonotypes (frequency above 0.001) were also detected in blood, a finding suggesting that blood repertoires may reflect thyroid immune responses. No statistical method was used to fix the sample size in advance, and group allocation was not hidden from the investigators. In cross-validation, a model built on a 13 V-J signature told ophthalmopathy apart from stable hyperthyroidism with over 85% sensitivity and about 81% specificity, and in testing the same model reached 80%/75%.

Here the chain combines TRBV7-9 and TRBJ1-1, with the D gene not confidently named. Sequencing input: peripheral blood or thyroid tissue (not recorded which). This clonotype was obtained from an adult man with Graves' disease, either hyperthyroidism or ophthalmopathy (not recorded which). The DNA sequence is TGTGCCAGCAGCTTTAAGACAACTGAAGCTTTCTTT. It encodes CASSFKTTEAFF.